This TCR beta chain is from a study of cytomegalovirus exposure and HLA in healthy donors. Trimming shortened V by 4 bases and J by 0 bases, and 13 bases separated the two germline ends. Germline loops: CDR1 SNHLY, CDR2 FYNNEI. This CDR3 region has 17 residues. The PCR used 60 Vbeta and 13 Jbeta primers. The assay was immunoSEQ multiplex PCR, and TCRdb's table has in-frame clones only and misses some. The table lists 75,000 to 95,000 clones, about 81% of them singletons, with around 2.3% in the top ten. The rearrangement links TRBV2 to TRBJ2-6; tentatively, D is TRBD1 (5 bases). Sequencing used PBMCs. The receptor was isolated from a man aged 18 to 35 in good health and CMV-seronegative. CDR3 region: CASSASRVFSGANVLTF. In DNA form, the CDR3 reads TGTGCCAGCAGTGCGAGCAGGGTTTTCTCTGGGGCCAACGTCCTGACTTTC.